This T cell receptor beta chain comes out of a study of monozygotic twins with inflammatory bowel disease. Study-wide results and caveats: The analysis did not separate different T cell subtypes. Twin pairs that were concordant did not differ from discordant pairs in repertoire similarity, possibly from limited power. Compared with healthy co-twins, IBD patients showed reduced TCRbeta repertoire diversity by inverse Simpson.

Two nested PCRs, run for roughly 15 and 9 cycles, were applied to TCRalpha and TCRbeta cDNA. TCRdb reprocessed the 5' RACE reads and keeps a single row for each CDR3 protein, giving no DNA. Listed are 150,000 to 200,000 distinct CDR3 sequences; 7.4% falls within the top ten. A remark on this clonotype: Its antigen is as yet unknown.

CDR1 MNHEY and CDR2 SMNVEV come from the germline V gene (reference sequence). The CDR3 length is 15 residues. The chain combines TRBV27 with TRBJ1-5. The sample comprised blood. This clonotype was obtained from a human donor with ulcerative colitis or Crohn's disease, or a healthy co-twin of an affected twin (not recorded which). This chain's CDR3 is CASSATGALHQPQHF.